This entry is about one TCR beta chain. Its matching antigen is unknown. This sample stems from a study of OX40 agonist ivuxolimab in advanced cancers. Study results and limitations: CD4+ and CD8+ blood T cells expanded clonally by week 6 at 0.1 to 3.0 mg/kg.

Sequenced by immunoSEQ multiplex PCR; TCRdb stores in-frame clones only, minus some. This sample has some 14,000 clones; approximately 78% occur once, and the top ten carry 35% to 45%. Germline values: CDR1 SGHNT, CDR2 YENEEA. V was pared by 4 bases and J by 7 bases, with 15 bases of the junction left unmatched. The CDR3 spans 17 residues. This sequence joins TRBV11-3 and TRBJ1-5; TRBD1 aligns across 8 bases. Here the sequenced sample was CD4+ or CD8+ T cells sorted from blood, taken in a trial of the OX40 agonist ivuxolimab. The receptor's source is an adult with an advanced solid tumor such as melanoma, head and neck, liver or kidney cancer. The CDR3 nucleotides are TGTGCCAGCAGCTCCAAGGCACAGGGGGTGAAAATCCAGCCCCAGCATTTT. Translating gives CASSSKAQGVKIQPQHF.